A selection of T cell receptor beta chains follows, all from one sample in a study of T cells in Graves' hyperthyroidism and ophthalmopathy. TCRdb processed the multiplex PCR reads anew with MiXCR; each CDR3 protein has one entry. The sample holds approximately 560,000 distinct CDR3 sequences, 15% to 19% seen once. The sequenced material came from blood. The source of these receptors is a woman under 40 with Graves' hyperthyroidism. Each CDR3 is given with its conserved first and last residue. A D gene is named only where the DNA matches it firmly. Clone size is stated in some rows and not others, as once, few, many or a class when expanded.

J: TRBJ1-4
D: .
V: TRBV30
size: many
DNA: TGTGCCTGGAGTAATGGGGGGGAAAAACTGTTTTTT
CDR3: CAWSNGGEKLFF

J: TRBJ2-7
D: TRBD2
V: TRBV27
size: many
DNA: TGTGCCAGCACGCGCGCGGGGGACTACGAGCAGTACTTC
CDR3: CASTRAGDYEQYF

J: TRBJ2-1
D: TRBD2
V: TRBV20-1
size: .
DNA: TGCAGTGCCGCCGGACTAGCGCACTCCTACAATGAGCAGTTCTTC
CDR3: CSAAGLAHSYNEQFF

J: TRBJ1-4
D: TRBD1
V: TRBV28
size: .
DNA: TGTGCCAGCGGTTCTGCGGGACAGCAAAATGAAAAACTGTTTTTT
CDR3: CASGSAGQQNEKLFF

J: TRBJ2-7
D: .
V: TRBV28
size: many
DNA: TGTGCCAGCAGTTCCCATCGGGACATATCCTACGAGCAGTACTTC
CDR3: CASSSHRDISYEQYF

J: TRBJ2-1
D: .
V: TRBV4-3
size: .
DNA: TGCGCCAGCAGCCAAGATCGTACAGGGGCGGGAAATGAGCAGTTCTTC
CDR3: CASSQDRTGAGNEQFF

J: TRBJ2-1
D: .
V: TRBV24-1
size: once
DNA: TGTGCCAGCTCACCGGGCGTATCACGCAATGAGCAGTTCTTC
CDR3: CASSPGVSRNEQFF

J: TRBJ1-1
D: .
V: TRBV28
size: few
DNA: TGTGCCAGCAGTTTAGGGGCAGATAGTGAAGCTTTCTTT
CDR3: CASSLGADSEAFF

J: TRBJ2-2
D: .
V: TRBV14
size: .
DNA: TGTGCCAGCAGCCAAAGGTCACGGAACACCGGGGAGCTGTTTTTT
CDR3: CASSQRSRNTGELFF

J: TRBJ2-3
D: .
V: TRBV10-1
size: few
DNA: TGCGCCAGCAGTGAGATAGAATTCGGTACGCAGTATTTT
CDR3: CASSEIEFGTQYF

J: TRBJ1-4
D: TRBD1
V: TRBV6-1
size: few
DNA: TGTGCCAGCAAAGTCCTTCCCGGACAGGGAAACGAAAAACTGTTTTTT
CDR3: CASKVLPGQGNEKLFF

J: TRBJ2-7
D: TRBD1
V: TRBV6-4
size: few
DNA: TGTGCCAGCAGACAGTCGCGGGACAGGGTTTCCCCCTTCTCCTACGAGCAGTACTTC
CDR3: CASRQSRDRVSPFSYEQYF

J: TRBJ1-1
D: .
V: TRBV30
size: many
DNA: TGTGCCTGGAGTGTTTTAGAGACTGAAGCTTTCTTT
CDR3: CAWSVLETEAFF

J: TRBJ1-6
D: .
V: TRBV7-9
size: many
DNA: TGTGCCAGCAGCCAAAGGGGGAAGTATTCACCCCTCCACTTT
CDR3: CASSQRGKYSPLHF

J: TRBJ1-1
D: TRBD1
V: TRBV6-1
size: .
DNA: TGTGCCAGCAGTCCAGGGGGCGGCCCGAACACTGAAGCTTTCTTT
CDR3: CASSPGGGPNTEAFF

J: TRBJ2-7
D: TRBD1
V: TRBV19
size: .
DNA: TGTGCCAGTAGCCGAGGACAGGGTCAACCCTACGAGCAGTACTTC
CDR3: CASSRGQGQPYEQYF

J: TRBJ2-1
D: .
V: TRBV27
size: many
DNA: TGTGCCAGCAGCCCGAATAGGGCCGGGGGCAATGAGCAGTTCTTC
CDR3: CASSPNRAGGNEQFF

J: TRBJ2-7
D: .
V: TRBV7-3
size: many
DNA: TGTGCCAGCAGCCCGGGCAGGGGTCGGGTCGAGCAGTACTTC
CDR3: CASSPGRGRVEQYF

J: TRBJ2-7
D: .
V: TRBV29-1
size: many
DNA: TGCAGCGTTGGAGTGGCACAGAACTACGAGCAGTACTTC
CDR3: CSVGVAQNYEQYF

J: TRBJ1-1
D: .
V: TRBV4-2
size: few
DNA: TGTGCCAGCAGCCAAGAGACAGATAGGAACACTGAAGCTTTCTTT
CDR3: CASSQETDRNTEAFF

J: TRBJ1-1
D: .
V: TRBV20-1
size: few
DNA: TGCAGTGCCATCCCGAACACTGAAGCTTTCTTT
CDR3: CSAIPNTEAFF

J: TRBJ1-4
D: TRBD1
V: TRBV28
size: many
DNA: TGTGCCAGCAGTTCGTGGCAGGGGGCGAGCATAGAAAAACTGTTTTTT
CDR3: CASSSWQGASIEKLFF

J: TRBJ2-2
D: TRBD2
V: TRBV7-8
size: few
DNA: TGTGCCAGCAGCTTAGTTCGGACTAGCCGTGGTTATCACACGAACACCGGGGAGCTGTTTTTT
CDR3: CASSLVRTSRGYHTNTGELFF

J: TRBJ2-7
D: .
V: TRBV7-2
size: many
DNA: TGTGCCAGCAGCCGAGGGCCGGGGGCAGAATACGAGCAGTACTTC
CDR3: CASSRGPGAEYEQYF

J: TRBJ2-1
D: .
V: TRBV7-2
size: .
DNA: TGTGCCAGCAGCTGGCTAGCGGAGCAGTTCTTC
CDR3: CASSWLAEQFF

J: TRBJ1-4
D: .
V: TRBV5-1
size: .
DNA: TGCGCCAGCAGCTTGGGGGGGATTGGTGAAAAACTGTTTTTT
CDR3: CASSLGGIGEKLFF

J: TRBJ1-5
D: .
V: TRBV19
size: few
DNA: TGTGCCAGTAGGGCAGTCGATCAGCCCCAGCATTTT
CDR3: CASRAVDQPQHF

J: TRBJ2-7
D: .
V: TRBV4-2
size: few
DNA: TGTGCCAGCAGCCAAGTGTCGGCTAGCTCCTACGAGCAGTACTTC
CDR3: CASSQVSASSYEQYF

J: TRBJ1-4
D: .
V: TRBV5-5
size: many
DNA: TGTGCCAGCAGCTTGGTCGATAATGAAAAACTGTTTTTT
CDR3: CASSLVDNEKLFF

J: TRBJ2-1
D: TRBD2
V: TRBV30
size: few
DNA: TGTGCCTGGAGGCTTCTAGCGGGAGGGCCGGGGAATGAGCAGTTCTTC
CDR3: CAWRLLAGGPGNEQFF

J: TRBJ1-5
D: .
V: TRBV12-5
size: .
DNA: TGTGCTAGTGGTTTGGATGGGGGAGGGGGTCAGCCCCAGCATTTT
CDR3: CASGLDGGGGQPQHF

J: TRBJ1-5
D: .
V: TRBV7-2
size: many
DNA: TGTGCCAGCAGCTTAGTGGGTCCTAGCAATCAGCCCCAGCATTTT
CDR3: CASSLVGPSNQPQHF

J: TRBJ2-2
D: TRBD2
V: TRBV5-6
size: .
DNA: TGTGCCAGCAACACGGGGCCGGGACTAGCAGCGAACACCGGGGAGCTGTTTTTT
CDR3: CASNTGPGLAANTGELFF

J: TRBJ2-2
D: TRBD1
V: TRBV19
size: .
DNA: TGTGCCAGTAAGGACAGGGGGCGTGATGCCGGGGAGCTGTTTTTT
CDR3: CASKDRGRDAGELFF

J: TRBJ2-3
D: .
V: TRBV5-1
size: .
DNA: TGCGCCAGCAGCTTGCCCGGGACGCTTAGCACAGATACGCAGTATTTT
CDR3: CASSLPGTLSTDTQYF

J: TRBJ2-7
D: .
V: TRBV29-1
size: .
DNA: TGCAGCGTTGTATTGGGGCCTCTCTACGAGCAGTACTTC
CDR3: CSVVLGPLYEQYF

J: TRBJ2-5
D: .
V: TRBV24-1
size: few
DNA: TGTGCCACCTCCTCCCAAGGTCTTGGGGAGACCCAGTACTTC
CDR3: CATSSQGLGETQYF